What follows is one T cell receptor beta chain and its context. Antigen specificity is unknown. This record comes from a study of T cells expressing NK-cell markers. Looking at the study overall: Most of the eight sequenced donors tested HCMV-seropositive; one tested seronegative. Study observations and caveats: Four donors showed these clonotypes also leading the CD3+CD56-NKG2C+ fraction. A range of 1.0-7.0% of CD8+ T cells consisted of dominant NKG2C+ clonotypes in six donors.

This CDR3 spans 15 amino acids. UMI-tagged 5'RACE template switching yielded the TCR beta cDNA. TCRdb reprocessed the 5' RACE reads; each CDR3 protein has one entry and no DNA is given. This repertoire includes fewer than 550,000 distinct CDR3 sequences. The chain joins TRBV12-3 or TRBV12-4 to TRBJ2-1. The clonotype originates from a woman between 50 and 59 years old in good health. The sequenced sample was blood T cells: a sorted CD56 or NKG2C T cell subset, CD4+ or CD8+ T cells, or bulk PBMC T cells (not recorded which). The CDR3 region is CASSLYFETNNEQFF.